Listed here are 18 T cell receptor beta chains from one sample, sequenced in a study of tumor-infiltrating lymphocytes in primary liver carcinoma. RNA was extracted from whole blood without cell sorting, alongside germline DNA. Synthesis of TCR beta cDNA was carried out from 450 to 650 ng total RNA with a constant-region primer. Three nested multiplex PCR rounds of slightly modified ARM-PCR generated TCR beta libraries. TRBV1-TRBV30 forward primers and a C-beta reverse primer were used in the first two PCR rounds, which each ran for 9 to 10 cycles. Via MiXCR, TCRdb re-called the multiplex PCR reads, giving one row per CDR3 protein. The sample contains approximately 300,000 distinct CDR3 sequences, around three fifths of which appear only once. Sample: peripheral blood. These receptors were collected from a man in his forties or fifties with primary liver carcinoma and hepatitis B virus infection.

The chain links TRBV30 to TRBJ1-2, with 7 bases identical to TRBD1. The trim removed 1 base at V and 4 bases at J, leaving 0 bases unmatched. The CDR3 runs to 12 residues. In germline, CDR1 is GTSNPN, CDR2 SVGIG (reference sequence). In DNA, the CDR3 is TGTGCCTGGAGTGGGACAGGCTATGGCTACACCTTC. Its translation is CAWSGTGYGYTF. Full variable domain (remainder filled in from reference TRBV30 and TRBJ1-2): SQTIHQWPATLVQPVGSPLSLECTVEGTSNPNLYWYRQAAGRGLQLLFYSVGIGQISSEVPQNLSASRPQDRQFILSSKKLLLSDSGFYLCAWSGTGYGYTFGSGTRLTVV.

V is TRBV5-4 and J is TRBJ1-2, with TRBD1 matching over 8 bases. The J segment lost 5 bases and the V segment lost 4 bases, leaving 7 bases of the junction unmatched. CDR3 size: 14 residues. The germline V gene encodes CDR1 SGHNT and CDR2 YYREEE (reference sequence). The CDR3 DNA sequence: TGTGCCAGCAGCGGGTCGACAGGGGTATATGGCTACACCTTC. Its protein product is CASSGSTGVYGYTF.

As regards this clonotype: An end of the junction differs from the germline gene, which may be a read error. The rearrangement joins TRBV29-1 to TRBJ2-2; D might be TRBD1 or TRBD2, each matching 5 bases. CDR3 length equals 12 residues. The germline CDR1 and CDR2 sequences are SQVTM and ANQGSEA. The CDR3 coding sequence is TGCGGAGGATGGGAACACGCCAGGGAGCTGTTCTTT. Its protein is CGGWEHARELFF.

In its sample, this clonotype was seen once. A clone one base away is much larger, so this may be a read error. The CDR3 DNA reads as TGTGCCAGCACTCCTACCGGGGGCCCGGAACAACTGTTTTTT. It translates to CASTPTGGPEQLFF. The chain carries TRBV5-5 and TRBJ1-4; TRBD1 is a possible D gene (6 bases). Germline V CDR1 and CDR2: SGHKS, YYEKEE (reference sequence). The CDR3 covers 14 residues. V lost 6 bases, J lost 12 bases, and 21 bases lay in between.

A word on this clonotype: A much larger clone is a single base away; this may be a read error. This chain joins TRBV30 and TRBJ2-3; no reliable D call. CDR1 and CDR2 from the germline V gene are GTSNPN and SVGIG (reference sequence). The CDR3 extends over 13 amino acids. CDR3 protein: CTWVGRGTDTQYF. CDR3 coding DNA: TGTACCTGGGTGGGTAGGGGCACAGATACGCAGTATTTT.

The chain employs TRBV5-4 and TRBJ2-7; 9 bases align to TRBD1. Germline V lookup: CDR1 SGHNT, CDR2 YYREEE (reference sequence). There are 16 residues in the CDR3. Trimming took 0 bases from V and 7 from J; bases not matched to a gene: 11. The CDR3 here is CASSLAGSTGGGEQYF. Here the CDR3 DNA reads TGTGCCAGCAGCTTGGCGGGTTCGACAGGGGGAGGGGAGCAGTACTTC.

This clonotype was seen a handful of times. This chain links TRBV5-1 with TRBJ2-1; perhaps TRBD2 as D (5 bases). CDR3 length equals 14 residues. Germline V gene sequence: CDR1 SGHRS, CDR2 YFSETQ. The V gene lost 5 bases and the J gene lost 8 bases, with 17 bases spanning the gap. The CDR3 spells CASRAKEVNHEQFF. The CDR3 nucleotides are TGCGCCAGCAGGGCAAAGGAGGTTAACCATGAGCAGTTCTTC.

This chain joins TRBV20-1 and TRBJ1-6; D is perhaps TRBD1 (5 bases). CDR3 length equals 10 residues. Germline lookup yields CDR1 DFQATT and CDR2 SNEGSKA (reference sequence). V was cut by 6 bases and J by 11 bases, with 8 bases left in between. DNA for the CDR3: TGCAGTGCCCTGGGGCCACCCCTCCACTTT. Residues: CSALGPPLHF.

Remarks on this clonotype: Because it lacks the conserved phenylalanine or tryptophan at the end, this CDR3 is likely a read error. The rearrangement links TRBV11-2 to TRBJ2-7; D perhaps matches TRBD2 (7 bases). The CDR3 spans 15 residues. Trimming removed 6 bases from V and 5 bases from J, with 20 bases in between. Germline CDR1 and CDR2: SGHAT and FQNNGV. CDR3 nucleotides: TGTGCCAGCAGTTTACCTTCGGGGGGCCTGGACGAGCAGTACTCC. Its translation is CASSLPSGGLDEQYS.

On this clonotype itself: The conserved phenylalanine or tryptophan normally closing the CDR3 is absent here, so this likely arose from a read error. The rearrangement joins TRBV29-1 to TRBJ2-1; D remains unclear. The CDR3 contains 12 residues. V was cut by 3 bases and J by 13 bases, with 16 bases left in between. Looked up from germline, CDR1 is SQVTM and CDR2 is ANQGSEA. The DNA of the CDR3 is TGCAGCGTTGATCCGGGCCGAGAGACCCAGTTCCTC. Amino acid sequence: CSVDPGRETQFL.

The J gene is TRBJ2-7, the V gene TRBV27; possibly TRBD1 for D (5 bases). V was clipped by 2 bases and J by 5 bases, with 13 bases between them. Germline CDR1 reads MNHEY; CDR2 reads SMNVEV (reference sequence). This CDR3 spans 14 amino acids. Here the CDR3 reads CASSLGAGWHEQYF. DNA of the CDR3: TGTGCCAGCAGTTTAGGGGCAGGGTGGCACGAGCAGTACTTC.

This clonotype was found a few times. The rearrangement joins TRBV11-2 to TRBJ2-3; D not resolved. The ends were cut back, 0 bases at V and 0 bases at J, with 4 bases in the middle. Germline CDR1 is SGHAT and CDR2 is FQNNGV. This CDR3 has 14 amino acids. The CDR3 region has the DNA TGTGCCAGCAGCTTAGAGCCTAGCACAGATACGCAGTATTTT. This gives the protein CASSLEPSTDTQYF.

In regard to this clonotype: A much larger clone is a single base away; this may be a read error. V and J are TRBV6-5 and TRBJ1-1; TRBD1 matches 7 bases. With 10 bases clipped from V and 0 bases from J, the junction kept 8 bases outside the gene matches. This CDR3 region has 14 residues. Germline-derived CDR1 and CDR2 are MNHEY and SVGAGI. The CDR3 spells CANSLDRVNTEAFF. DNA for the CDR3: TGTGCCAACAGCCTTGACAGGGTGAACACTGAAGCTTTCTTT.

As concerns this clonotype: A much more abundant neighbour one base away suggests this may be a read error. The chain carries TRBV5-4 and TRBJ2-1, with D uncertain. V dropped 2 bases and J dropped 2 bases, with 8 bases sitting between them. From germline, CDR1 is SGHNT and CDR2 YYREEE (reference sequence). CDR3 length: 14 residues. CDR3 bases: TGTGCCAGCAGCTTCTCTGGGACCTACAATGAGCAGTTCTTC. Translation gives CASSFSGTYNEQFF.

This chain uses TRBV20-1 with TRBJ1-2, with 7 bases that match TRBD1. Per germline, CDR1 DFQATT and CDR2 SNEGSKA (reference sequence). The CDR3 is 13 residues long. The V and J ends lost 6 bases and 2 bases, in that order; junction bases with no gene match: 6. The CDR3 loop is CSAVEGANYGYTF. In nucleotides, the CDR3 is TGCAGTGCAGTGGAGGGGGCGAACTATGGCTACACCTTC.

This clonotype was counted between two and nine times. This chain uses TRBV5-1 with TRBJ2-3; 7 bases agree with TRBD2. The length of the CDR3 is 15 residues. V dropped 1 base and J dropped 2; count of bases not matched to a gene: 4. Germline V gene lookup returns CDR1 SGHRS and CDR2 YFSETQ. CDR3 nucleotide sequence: TGCGCCAGCAGCTTGCTAGCGGTAATCACAGATACGCAGTATTTT. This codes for CASSLLAVITDTQYF.

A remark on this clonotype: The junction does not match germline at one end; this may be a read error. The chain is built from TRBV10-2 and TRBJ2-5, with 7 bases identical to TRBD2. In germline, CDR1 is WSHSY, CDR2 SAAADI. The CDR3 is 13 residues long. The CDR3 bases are TGCGCCAGCAGGGGGGGGGGAGGAGAGACCCGGTACTTC. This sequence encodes CASRGGGGETRYF.

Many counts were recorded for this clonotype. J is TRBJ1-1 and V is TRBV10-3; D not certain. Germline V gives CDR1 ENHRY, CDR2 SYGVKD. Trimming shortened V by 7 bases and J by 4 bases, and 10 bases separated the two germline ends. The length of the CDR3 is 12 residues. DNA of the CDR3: TGTGCCATCAACGGGATTGGCACTGAAGCTTTCTTT. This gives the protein CAINGIGTEAFF.